The 18 T cell receptor beta chains listed next were all sequenced from one sample in a study of type 1 regulatory T cells. Antigens of these TCRs are unknown. TCRdb re-called the reads through MiXCR, storing one row per CDR3 protein. The sample contains under 85,000 distinct CDR3 sequences, 45% to 50% of which appear only once. What was sequenced was cultured non-Tr1 T cells, either the whole culture or a sorted T cell fraction (not recorded which). The receptors were sampled from a human donor in good health.

This sequence joins TRBV4-2 and TRBJ2-3; D call uncertain. The CDR3 has 12 residues. The germline CDR1 and CDR2 sequences are LGHNA and YNFKEQ. V lost 10 bases and J lost 2, with 10 bases in between. The CDR3 protein is CATRSATDTQYF. In DNA form, the CDR3 reads TGTGCCACCAGGTCGGCCACAGATACGCAGTATTTT.

On this clonotype: At one boundary the junction diverges from the germline segment, which might be a read error. The chain joins TRBV20-1 to TRBJ1-2; possible D gene TRBD1, 5 bases. The CDR3 runs 12 residues. The V gene's germline CDR1 is DFQATT and CDR2 SNEGSKA (reference sequence). The CDR3: CRARRGDYGYTF. The CDR3 DNA is TGCAGGGCTAGGAGGGGAGACTATGGCTACACCTTC.

This clonotype was detected a few times. The chain employs TRBV10-3 and TRBJ2-5; 13 positions match TRBD2. J lost 1 base, V lost 8 bases, and 7 bases had no gene match. Germline CDR1 is ENHRY and CDR2 is SYGVKD. This CDR3 contains 16 residues. As DNA, the CDR3 is TGTGCCATCGGAAGGACTAGCGGGGGTCGCCAAGAGACCCAGTACTTC. Protein product: CAIGRTSGGRQETQYF.

This chain links TRBV12-3 or TRBV12-4 with TRBJ1-3; weak D call: TRBD1 (6 bases). The CDR3 extends over 18 amino acids. Trimming removed 6 bases from V and 1 base from J, with 22 bases in between. As DNA, the CDR3 is TGTGCCAGCAGCGCCATGGGGGGCCCGCTGTTATCTGGAAACACCATATATTTT. Translation gives CASSAMGGPLLSGNTIYF.

The CDR3: CASSSNTGLEQYF. The CDR3 nucleotides read TGTGCCAGCAGCTCGAACACCGGACTCGAGCAGTACTTC. J is TRBJ2-7 and V is TRBV12-3 or TRBV12-4; tentatively, D is TRBD2 (5 bases). This CDR3 has 13 amino acids. Between the trimmed V and J ends, which lost 6 bases and 6 bases, there was a span of 15 bases.

The chain is built from TRBV20-1 and TRBJ2-1; tentatively, D is TRBD1 (5 bases). The CDR3 covers 13 residues. Deletions cut 4 bases from V and 1 base from J, with 8 bases between. Germline V CDR1 and CDR2: DFQATT, SNEGSKA (reference sequence). CDR3 in DNA: TGCAGTGCTACCCAGGGTTCCTACAATGAGCAGTTCTTC. Its translation is CSATQGSYNEQFF.

The rearrangement uses TRBV7-9 and TRBJ2-3, with D unresolved. The germline V gene encodes CDR1 SEHNR and CDR2 FQNEAQ (reference sequence). The CDR3 loop spans 14 amino acids. Trimming took off 5 bases at V and 0 bases at J, with 9 bases between the two ends. In DNA form, the CDR3 reads TGTGCCAGCAGCCCCGGTGTTAGCACAGATACGCAGTATTTT. Translation gives CASSPGVSTDTQYF. Together with reference TRBV7-9 and TRBJ2-3, the CDR3 gives the full variable domain: DTGVSQNPRHKITKRGQNVTFRCDPISEHNRLYWYRQTLGQGPEFLTYFQNEAQLEKSRLLSDRFSAERPKGSFSTLEIQRTEQGDSAMYLCASSPGVSTDTQYFGPGTRLTVL.

The J gene is TRBJ2-7, the V gene TRBV5-8; D gene unclear. CDR3 length: 13 residues. Trimming left V 1 base short and J 2 bases short, with 7 bases between. Germline V CDR1 and CDR2: SGHTS, YDEGEE. Here the CDR3 reads CASSLTGTYEQYF. The CDR3 DNA is TGTGCCAGCAGCTTGACCGGCACCTACGAGCAGTACTTC. Full variable domain (rest looked up from reference TRBV5-8 and TRBJ2-7): EAGVTQSPTHLIKTRGQQATLRCSPISGHTSVYWYQQALGLGLQFLLWYDEGEERNRGNFPPRFSGRQFPNYSSELNVNALELEDSALYLCASSLTGTYEQYFGPGTRLTVT.

The J gene is TRBJ1-1, the V gene TRBV6-6; D might be TRBD1 (5 bases). CDR1 is MNHNY and CDR2 is SVGAGI in the germline V gene (reference sequence). The CDR3 contains 14 residues. V gave up 0 bases and J gave up 1 base, with 6 bases separating them. CDR3 residues: CASSYSGGNTEAFF. DNA for the CDR3: TGTGCCAGCAGTTACTCTGGGGGGAACACTGAAGCTTTCTTT.

The chain joins TRBV28 to TRBJ1-5; D ambiguous. Trimming stripped 7 bases from V and 0 bases from J, with 4 bases between. Germline V lookup: CDR1 MDHEN, CDR2 SYDVKM. The CDR3 length is 12 residues. CDR3 nucleotides: TGTGCCAGCAAGTATAGCAATCAGCCCCAGCATTTT. This translates into CASKYSNQPQHF.

V gene TRBV5-5 combines with J gene TRBJ1-2; D not certain. The CDR3 covers 13 residues. Germline CDR1 reads SGHKS; CDR2 reads YYEKEE (reference sequence). V lost 0 bases and J 3 bases, leaving 6 bases between the germline ends. The CDR3 DNA reads TGTGCCAGCAGCTTGGAGGGTCACTATGGCTACACCTTC. As protein: CASSLEGHYGYTF.

The chain has TRBV3-1 and TRBJ2-6; tentative D call: TRBD1 (5 bases). The CDR3 contains 15 residues. Germline values: CDR1 LGHDT, CDR2 YNNKEL (reference sequence). The ends were cut back, 6 bases at V and 2 bases at J, with 11 bases in the middle. For the CDR3, the DNA is TGTGCCAGCAGTTACGGCAGGGCTGGGGCCAACGTCCTGACTTTC. This sequence encodes CASSYGRAGANVLTF.

V usage is TRBV29-1 and J usage is TRBJ1-1, with D perhaps TRBD1 (5 bases). Germline CDR1 reads SQVTM; CDR2 reads ANQGSEA. V was pared by 4 bases and J by 4 bases, with 13 bases between. The CDR3 extends over 13 amino acids. CDR3 amino acids: CSVALGAGTEAFF. CDR3 bases: TGCAGCGTTGCTTTAGGGGCAGGCACTGAAGCTTTCTTT.

This clonotype has just a few counts. The chain recombines TRBV5-1 with TRBJ2-1; D is undetermined. This CDR3 region has 15 residues. Trimming cost V 0 bases and J 2 bases, with 9 bases left between them. Germline V CDR1 and CDR2: SGHRS, YFSETQ. The CDR3 protein is CASSLEGTTYNEQFF. CDR3 nucleotide sequence: TGCGCCAGCAGCTTGGAGGGTACTACCTACAATGAGCAGTTCTTC.

This clonotype was counted a few times. The genes are TRBV12-3 or TRBV12-4 and TRBJ2-3; D possibly corresponds to TRBD1 (5 bases). The CDR3 contains 14 residues. The germline V and J ends were trimmed by 0 bases and 2 bases, with 6 bases remaining between them. The CDR3 reads CASSLADTTDTQYF. CDR3 coding DNA: TGTGCCAGCAGTTTAGCGGACACCACAGATACGCAGTATTTT.

Written as DNA, the CDR3 is TGTGCCACACTTCGGCCGGCGACCACTGAAGCTTTCTTT. Protein product: CATLRPATTEAFF. The chain links TRBV6-5 to TRBJ1-1, with no clear D. Deletions cut 10 bases from V and 4 bases from J, with 16 bases between. The germline CDR1 and CDR2 sequences are MNHEY and SVGAGI. The CDR3 totals 13 residues.

The chain uses TRBV15 and TRBJ2-1; D gene uncertain. Trimming shortened V by 0 bases and J by 0 bases, and 3 bases separated the two germline ends. CDR3 size: 14 residues. The germline V gene encodes CDR1 LNHNV and CDR2 YYDKDF (reference sequence). As DNA, the CDR3 is TGTGCCACCAGCAGAGAGAGCTCCTACAATGAGCAGTTCTTC. Protein product: CATSRESSYNEQFF.

The CDR3 DNA sequence: TGTGCCAGCCCCTTCACCGGGACAAACTACGAGCAGTACTTC. It translates to CASPFTGTNYEQYF. V usage is TRBV27 and J usage is TRBJ2-7; perhaps TRBD1 as D (6 bases). This CDR3 has 14 residues. Germline V gene lookup returns CDR1 MNHEY and CDR2 SMNVEV (reference sequence). V lost 8 bases, J lost 3 bases, and 17 bases lay in between.